What follows are 28 T cell receptor beta chains derived from one specimen sequenced in a study of blood T cell repertoires in COVID-19. TCRdb keeps only in-frame clones here, not all; method: immunoSEQ multiplex PCR. The sample records 150,000 to 200,000 clones, 80% to 85% being singletons. Sample: peripheral blood. The source is a woman older than 75 with COVID-19, enrolled during active disease.

V is TRBV11-3 and J is TRBJ2-1; tentative D call: TRBD2 (5 bases). This CDR3 has 15 residues. Germline CDR1 reads SGHNT; CDR2 reads YENEEA. Trimming removed 3 bases at V and 0 bases at J, with 9 bases between. The chain's CDR3 is CASSFLASSYNEQFF. The CDR3 coding sequence is TGTGCCAGCAGCTTTCTAGCCAGCTCCTACAATGAGCAGTTCTTC.

This chain connects TRBV3-1 (or the pseudogene TRBV3-2) to TRBJ2-5, with 7 bases identical to TRBD2. V gave up 0 bases and J gave up 4 bases; unmatched junction bases: 5. The CDR3 spans 15 residues. Germline CDR1 LGHDT, CDR2 YNNKEL (reference sequence). CDR3 protein: CASSQDHGEGETQYF. As DNA, the CDR3 is TGTGCCAGCAGCCAAGACCACGGGGAGGGAGAGACCCAGTACTTC.

This clone was counted only a few times. The DNA of the CDR3 is TGTGCCAGCAGTGGACAGGGGGCGAATGGCTACACCTTC. Its translation: CASSGQGANGYTF. This chain uses TRBV2 with TRBJ1-2; 10 bases agree with TRBD1. This CDR3 region has 13 residues. Germline V lookup: CDR1 SNHLY, CDR2 FYNNEI. The V and J ends lost 4 bases and 6 bases, in that order; junction bases with no gene match: 2.

The J gene is TRBJ2-3, the V gene TRBV29-1; weak D call: TRBD1 (6 bases). Per the germline V gene, CDR1 is SQVTM and CDR2 is ANQGSEA. Deletions cut 5 bases from V and 4 bases from J, with 13 bases between. This CDR3 is 13 amino acids long. CDR3 nucleotides: TGCAGCGTTTGGGACAACCGCCCAGATACGCAGTATTTT. Translated: CSVWDNRPDTQYF.

The chain is built from TRBV7-9 and TRBJ1-5; 9 bases line up with TRBD1. Germline lookup yields CDR1 SEHNR and CDR2 FQNEAQ (reference sequence). The CDR3 sequence is 16 residues long. The ends lost 3 bases at V and 3 bases at J; junction bases unmatched: 6. CDR3 bases: TGTGCCAGCAGCTTCGACAGGGGGGGCGACAATCAGCCCCAGCATTTT. Translating gives CASSFDRGGDNQPQHF.

This clone was seen many times. V is TRBV5-1 and J is TRBJ2-3, with 16 bases matching TRBD2. CDR1 and CDR2 (germline): SGHRS, YFSETQ. J was trimmed by 12 bases and V by 4 bases; bases with no gene match: 11. The CDR3 length is 16 residues. The CDR3 DNA reads as TGCGCCAGCAGCCCTGGCGGGACTAGCGGGAGGGTTGCACAGTATTTT. Its translation is CASSPGGTSGRVAQYF.

This rearrangement joins TRBV2 to TRBJ2-5; D possibly corresponds to TRBD1 (6 bases). Per germline, CDR1 SNHLY and CDR2 FYNNEI. The CDR3 consists of 15 residues. The V and J ends lost 5 bases and 5 bases respectively, with 18 bases between them. The CDR3 nucleotides are TGTGCCAGCAGTAATGGACAGTTGGAAAGGGAGACCCAGTACTTC. Residues: CASSNGQLERETQYF.

This chain connects TRBV6-5 to TRBJ2-7; 10 nucleotides agree with TRBD2. This CDR3 is 13 amino acids long. V trimming: 5 bases; J trimming: 3 bases; junction bases outside the gene matches: 1. Germline CDR1 and CDR2: MNHEY and SVGAGI. CDR3 amino acids: CASSRTSGYEQYF. CDR3 sequence (DNA): TGTGCCAGCAGTAGGACTAGCGGCTACGAGCAGTACTTC.

This clone was recorded at least ten times. This chain links TRBV24-1 with TRBJ1-2; the match to TRBD1 covers 8 bases. J gave up 6 bases and V 4 bases, and 12 bases lay outside the gene matches. This CDR3 region has 16 residues. Germline-derived CDR1 and CDR2 are KGHDR and SFDVKD. DNA for the CDR3: TGTGCCACCAGTGACCCTGGACAGGGCGGAATTGATGGCTACACCTTC. Amino acids: CATSDPGQGGIDGYTF.

The rearrangement uses TRBV7-2 and TRBJ2-7; TRBD2 might be the D (6 bases). The CDR3 runs 13 residues. Trimming pared 3 bases from V and 5 bases from J, leaving 11 bases between. Germline loops: CDR1 SGHTA, CDR2 FQGNSA. The CDR3 bases are TGTGCCAGCAGCTTGGTATGGGGGGACGAGCAGTACTTC. It translates to CASSLVWGDEQYF.

Comment on this clone: The sample holds other DNA sequences that translate to the same CDR3. The chain joins TRBV6-5 to TRBJ1-1; D perhaps matches TRBD1 (5 bases). The CDR3 length is 15 residues. Germline CDR1 MNHEY, CDR2 SVGAGI. V was pared by 0 bases and J by 0 bases, with 8 bases between. CDR3 sequence (DNA): TGTGCCAGCAGTTACTCGCCAGGGTTGAACACTGAAGCTTTCTTT. This sequence encodes CASSYSPGLNTEAFF.

The gene calls are TRBV15 and TRBJ1-5; no firm D call. The germline V and J ends were trimmed by 0 bases and 5 bases, with 20 bases remaining between them. Germline values: CDR1 LNHNV, CDR2 YYDKDF (reference sequence). This CDR3 comprises 18 residues. CDR3 sequence (DNA): TGTGCCACCAGCAGAGATCGCCTGCAGGTACTGCTGCATCAGCCCCAGCATTTT. As protein: CATSRDRLQVLLHQPQHF.

This clone was found a few times. The chain links TRBV4-3 to TRBJ1-1; weak D call: TRBD1 (5 bases). This CDR3 has 13 residues. Between the trimmed V and J ends, which lost 4 bases and 2 bases, there was a span of 8 bases. Germline CDR1 reads LGHNA; CDR2 reads YSLEER. The DNA of the CDR3 is TGCGCCAGCAGCCTAGGGGAAAACACTGAAGCTTTCTTT. As protein: CASSLGENTEAFF.

The chain joins TRBV28 to TRBJ2-2; 11 nucleotides agree with TRBD2. Germline assignment: CDR1 MDHEN and CDR2 SYDVKM. V shed 4 bases, J shed 3 bases, and the junction held 10 bases outside the gene matches. The CDR3 consists of 18 residues. The CDR3 DNA reads TGTGCCAGCAGTTCTTCTACGACTAGCGGGGCTTACACCGGGGAGCTGTTTTTT. It encodes CASSSSTTSGAYTGELFF.

This chain links TRBV19 with TRBJ1-1; D may be TRBD1 (5 bases). Trimming removed 4 bases from V and 1 base from J, with 10 bases in between. CDR3 length equals 14 residues. Germline V lookup: CDR1 LNHDA, CDR2 SQIVND (reference sequence). CDR3 nucleotide sequence: TGTGCCAGTAGTAAACAGGTGGCGAACACTGAAGCTTTCTTT. It encodes CASSKQVANTEAFF.

J is TRBJ2-2 and V is TRBV2, with D perhaps TRBD2 (5 bases). V lost 8 bases to trimming and J lost 6 bases, with 13 bases between them. Germline V gives CDR1 SNHLY, CDR2 FYNNEI. This CDR3 is built from 13 residues. The CDR3 region is CASGLPGPGELFF. The CDR3 DNA reads as TGTGCCAGCGGACTCCCTGGCCCCGGGGAGCTGTTTTTT.

This sequence joins TRBV11-2 and TRBJ2-1; D ambiguous. Between the trimmed V and J ends, which lost 3 bases and 0 bases, there was a span of 6 bases. Per germline, CDR1 SGHAT and CDR2 FQNNGV. This CDR3 region has 14 residues. This CDR3 is CASSFFSSYNEQFF. The CDR3 DNA is TGTGCCAGCAGCTTCTTTAGCTCCTACAATGAGCAGTTCTTC.

This clone showed up just a few times. In DNA, the CDR3 is TGTGCCAGCAGCCCACTAGCGGGAATGACCGGGGAGCTGTTTTTT. As protein: CASSPLAGMTGELFF. The chain recombines TRBV11-3 with TRBJ2-2; TRBD2 matches 10 bases. CDR1 is SGHNT and CDR2 is YENEEA in the germline V gene. V was clipped by 5 bases and J by 5 bases; unmatched bases: 5. The CDR3 runs to 15 residues.

This rearrangement joins TRBV5-1 to TRBJ1-1; tentatively, D is TRBD1 (5 bases). V lost 4 bases, J lost 5 bases, and 15 bases lay in between. From germline, CDR1 is SGHRS and CDR2 YFSETQ. This CDR3 is built from 14 residues. The chain's CDR3 is CASSLTTVMTEAFF. In DNA, the CDR3 is TGCGCCAGCAGCCTTACGACAGTAATGACTGAAGCTTTCTTT.

The chain links TRBV25-1 to TRBJ2-1, with D tentatively TRBD1 (5 bases). V was pared by 0 bases and J by 10 bases, with 7 bases between. Per germline, CDR1 MGHDK and CDR2 SYGVNS. The CDR3 has 12 residues. For the CDR3, the DNA is TGTGCCAGCAGTGAATATGCAGGGGAGCAGTTCTTC. Translating it yields CASSEYAGEQFF.

This clone was detected only once. V and J are TRBV6-2 or TRBV6-3 and TRBJ2-5; 10 positions agree with TRBD2. V gave up 5 bases and J gave up 0 bases; unmatched junction bases: 9. The CDR3 spans 17 residues. CDR1 is MNHEY and CDR2 is SVGEGT in the germline V gene. For the CDR3, the DNA is TGTGCCAGCAGTACCTCCGGACTAGCGGTCGACCAAGAGACCCAGTACTTC. It is translated as CASSTSGLAVDQETQYF.

The rearrangement joins TRBV4-1 to TRBJ2-7, with 10 bases aligning to TRBD2. The CDR3 is 15 amino acids. Trimming cost V 3 bases and J 3 bases; bases outside gene matches: 5. Germline CDR1 MGHRA, CDR2 YSYEKL. CDR3 in amino acids: CASSQVGLAVYEQYF. As DNA, the CDR3 is TGCGCCAGCAGCCAGGTTGGACTAGCGGTCTACGAGCAGTACTTC.

In this sample, this clone turned up a few times. The chain uses TRBV7-9 and TRBJ1-4; 7 bases line up with TRBD1. CDR3 length: 16 residues. V was pared by 1 base and J by 3 bases, with 5 bases of the junction left unmatched. Germline CDR1 reads SEHNR; CDR2 reads FQNEAQ (reference sequence). The DNA for the CDR3 is TGTGCCAGCAGCTTAGGATATGGACAGGCTAATGAAAAACTGTTTTTT. Translating gives CASSLGYGQANEKLFF.

This clone was seen once. J is TRBJ2-1 and V is TRBV3-1 (or the pseudogene TRBV3-2); 8 bases fit TRBD2. The CDR3 runs to 15 residues. V shed 1 base and J 8 bases; nucleotides not matched to a gene: 7. Germline values: CDR1 LGHDT, CDR2 YNNKEL (reference sequence). The CDR3 loop reads CASSQGGLERDEQFF. The CDR3 DNA is TGTGCCAGCAGCCAAGGGGGACTAGAAAGGGATGAGCAGTTCTTC.

This clone has more than one count but fewer than ten. The sample carries other DNA sequences with the same CDR3. The rearrangement uses TRBV5-1 and TRBJ1-6; D may be TRBD1 (5 bases). Germline CDR1 and CDR2: SGHRS and YFSETQ. V was cut by 2 bases and J by 8 bases, with 8 bases left in between. The CDR3 is made up of 13 amino acids. CDR3 amino acids: CASSLDSYSPLHF. As DNA, the CDR3 is TGCGCCAGCAGCTTAGACAGTTATTCACCCCTCCACTTT. Using reference TRBV5-1 and TRBJ1-6 for the parts outside the CDR3, the full variable domain is KAGVTQTPRYLIKTRGQQVTLSCSPISGHRSVSWYQQTPGQGLQFLFEYFSETQRNKGNFPGRFSGRQFSNSRSEMNVSTLELGDSALYLCASSLDSYSPLHFGNGTRLTVT.

The chain is built from TRBV7-6 and TRBJ2-3; TRBD2 aligns across 12 bases. The J segment lost 4 bases and the V segment lost 5 bases, leaving 7 bases of the junction unmatched. From germline, CDR1 is SGHVS and CDR2 FNYEAQ. The CDR3 runs to 16 residues. CDR3 in DNA: TGTGCCAGCAGCAAAAGACTAGCGGGAGTATCAGATACGCAGTATTTT. Residues: CASSKRLAGVSDTQYF.

J is TRBJ1-1 and V is TRBV7-9; D may be TRBD1 (5 bases). The CDR3 is made up of 14 amino acids. Germline values: CDR1 SEHNR, CDR2 FQNEAQ (reference sequence). Trimming removed 5 bases from V and 0 bases from J, with 10 bases in between. The CDR3 nucleotides are TGTGCCAGCAGCCCAGGGTTGGTGAACACTGAAGCTTTCTTT. Its protein is CASSPGLVNTEAFF.

The CDR3 region is CASSLDWGGEQYF. CDR3 nucleotides: TGTGCCAGCAGCTTGGACTGGGGGGGCGAGCAGTACTTC. The rearrangement links TRBV5-5 to TRBJ2-7; 7 bases align to TRBD2. Losses at the gene ends were 0 bases for V and 6 bases for J; bases not matched to a gene: 3. The germline CDR1 and CDR2 sequences are SGHKS and YYEKEE (reference sequence). The CDR3 loop spans 13 amino acids.